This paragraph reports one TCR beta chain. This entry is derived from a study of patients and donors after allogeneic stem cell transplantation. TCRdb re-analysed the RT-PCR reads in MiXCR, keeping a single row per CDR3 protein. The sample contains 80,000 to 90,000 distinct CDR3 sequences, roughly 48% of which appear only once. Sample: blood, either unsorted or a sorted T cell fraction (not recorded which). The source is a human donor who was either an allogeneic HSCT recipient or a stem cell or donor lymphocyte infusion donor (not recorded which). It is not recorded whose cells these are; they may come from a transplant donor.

CDR3: CASSRGSRGDAGNTIYF. As DNA, the CDR3 is TGCGCCAGCAGCCGAGGATCCCGGGGAGATGCTGGAAACACCATATATTTT. This chain connects TRBV4-3 to TRBJ1-3, with no clear D. Germline loops: CDR1 LGHNA, CDR2 YSLEER. V was trimmed by 4 bases and J by 2 bases, leaving 18 bases between them. The CDR3 covers 17 residues.